The 9 T cell receptor beta chains in this list originate from one sample, sequenced in a study of control samples from healthy donors and cancer patients. Sequencing used immunoSEQ multiplex PCR; TCRdb keeps in-frame clones, though not all of them. This sample yields 40,000 to 65,000 clones, of which about 90% are seen a single time; over 13% belongs to the top ten. The sample comprised PBMCs. The receptors were gathered from a man in his 60s with head and neck cancer.

The rearrangement joins TRBV9 to TRBJ2-3; D gene unclear. Germline loops: CDR1 SGDLS, CDR2 YYNGEE. The V gene lost 3 bases and the J gene lost 2 bases, with 7 bases spanning the gap. CDR3 length: 13 residues. CDR3 nucleotides: TGTGCCAGCAGCGGGCGGTACACAGATACGCAGTATTTT. Translating gives CASSGRYTDTQYF.

V and J are TRBV18 and TRBJ1-2, with 9 bases lining up with TRBD1. The CDR3 is made up of 17 amino acids. The germline V gene has CDR1 KGHSH and CDR2 LQKENI. The J segment lost 4 bases and the V segment lost 3 bases, leaving 12 bases of the junction unmatched. CDR3 nucleotides: TGTGCCAGCTCACCGATCCAACAGGGGGCCGCGAGCTATGGCTACACCTTC. It yields the protein CASSPIQQGAASYGYTF.

The chain is built from TRBV30 and TRBJ1-2; 8 bases agree with TRBD1. V was clipped by 4 bases and J by 6 bases; unmatched bases: 7. The germline CDR1 and CDR2 sequences are GTSNPN and SVGIG (reference sequence). The CDR3 spans 13 residues. The CDR3 loop is CAWTSGQGNGYTF. The DNA of the CDR3 is TGTGCCTGGACTTCCGGACAGGGAAATGGCTACACCTTC.

This chain connects TRBV5-1 to TRBJ1-2, with a weak D call TRBD1 (6 bases). Trimming stripped 0 bases from V and 1 base from J, with 10 bases between. The CDR3 is 15 amino acids. Germline V gene sequence: CDR1 SGHRS, CDR2 YFSETQ. CDR3 DNA: TGCGCCAGCAGCTTGGACGGGACATATAACTATGGCTACACCTTC. Translation: CASSLDGTYNYGYTF.

The chain couples TRBV7-9 to TRBJ1-1, with D unresolved. The CDR3 runs to 13 residues. The V end was cut by 1 base, the J end by 0 bases, with 3 bases between. Germline CDR1 reads SEHNR; CDR2 reads FQNEAQ (reference sequence). The CDR3 sequence is CASSLEVNTEAFF. The CDR3 DNA follows: TGTGCCAGCAGCTTAGAGGTGAACACTGAAGCTTTCTTT. The complete variable domain, with remaining parts taken from reference TRBV7-9 and TRBJ1-1, reads DTGVSQNPRHKITKRGQNVTFRCDPISEHNRLYWYRQTLGQGPEFLTYFQNEAQLEKSRLLSDRFSAERPKGSFSTLEIQRTEQGDSAMYLCASSLEVNTEAFFGQGTRLTVV.

The V call is TRBV19, the J call TRBJ2-3; no reliable D call. Germline V gene sequence: CDR1 LNHDA, CDR2 SQIVND (reference sequence). V shed 4 bases and J shed 0 bases, with 8 bases lying between them. This CDR3 contains 14 residues. The CDR3 DNA reads TGTGCCAGTAGTACAGCCTTAAGCACAGATACGCAGTATTTT. Translation gives CASSTALSTDTQYF.

The chain recombines TRBV7-8 with TRBJ2-7, with TRBD1 matching 7 bases. The CDR3 extends over 16 amino acids. V trimming: 5 bases; J trimming: 1 base; junction bases outside the gene matches: 11. Germline CDR1 is SGHVS and CDR2 is FQNEAQ. The CDR3 nucleotides read TGTGCCAGCAGCATTTCCGGGACAGTACTATCCTACGAGCAGTACTTC. Translating it yields CASSISGTVLSYEQYF. Drawing the rest from reference TRBV7-8 and TRBJ2-7, the complete variable domain is GAGVSQSPRYKVAKRGQDVALRCDPISGHVSLFWYQQALGQGPEFLTYFQNEAQLDKSGLPSDRFFAERPEGSVSTLKIQRTQQEDSAVYLCASSISGTVLSYEQYFGPGTRLTVT.

The chain employs TRBV7-6 and TRBJ1-1; D ambiguous. V was clipped by 7 bases and J by 1 base, with 13 bases between them. This CDR3 is built from 14 residues. Germline assignment: CDR1 SGHVS and CDR2 FNYEAQ. In nucleotides, the CDR3 is TGTGCCAGCACTGGAGGGCGGGGGAACACTGAAGCTTTCTTT. Amino acid sequence: CASTGGRGNTEAFF. The full variable domain, with the rest looked up from reference TRBV7-6 and TRBJ1-1, is GAGVSQSPRYKVTKRGQDVALRCDPISGHVSLYWYRQALGQGPEFLTYFNYEAQQDKSGLPNDRFSAERPEGSISTLTIQRTEQRDSAMYRCASTGGRGNTEAFFGQGTRLTVV.

The CDR3 spells CASSLGAGQTDTQYF. The CDR3 bases are TGTGCCAGCAGCTTAGGCGCGGGGCAAACAGATACGCAGTATTTT. The chain has TRBV7-6 and TRBJ2-3; D is perhaps TRBD2 (6 bases). V was shortened by 1 base and J by 3 bases, with 11 bases between the two germline ends. CDR3 length: 15 residues. Germline V lookup: CDR1 SGHVS, CDR2 FNYEAQ.